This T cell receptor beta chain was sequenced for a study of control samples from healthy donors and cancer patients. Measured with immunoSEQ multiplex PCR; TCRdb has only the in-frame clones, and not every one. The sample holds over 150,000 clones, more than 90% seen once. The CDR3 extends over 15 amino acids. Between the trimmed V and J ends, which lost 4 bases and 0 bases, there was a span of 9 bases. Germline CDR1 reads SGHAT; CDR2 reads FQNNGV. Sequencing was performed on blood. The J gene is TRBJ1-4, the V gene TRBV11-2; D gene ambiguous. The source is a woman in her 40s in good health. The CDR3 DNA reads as TGTGCCAGCAGCTCCCTTGAGTCAACTAATGAAAAACTGTTTTTT. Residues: CASSSLESTNEKLFF.